The 17 T cell receptor beta chains listed next were all sequenced from one sample in a study of blood T cell repertoires in COVID-19. Here immunoSEQ multiplex PCR was the method, and the copy in TCRdb shows in-frame clones only, minus some. In the table there are 250,000 to 350,000 clones, 80% to 90% of which are singletons. Input material: PBMCs or T cells enriched from blood (not recorded which). These receptors were obtained from a woman in her twenties or thirties who had recovered from COVID-19.

The chain is built from TRBV10-1 and TRBJ1-2; possibly TRBD1 for D (5 bases). The germline gives CDR1 WNHNN, CDR2 SYGVQD (reference sequence). CDR3 length: 14 amino acids. Trimming took off 0 bases at V and 8 bases at J, with 13 bases between the two ends. The CDR3 DNA sequence: TGCGCCAGCAGTGAGTCGGAGGGGCCGGGCGGCTACACCTTC. It specifies CASSESEGPGGYTF.

The rearrangement links TRBV27 to TRBJ2-7; D not resolved. V shed 5 bases and J shed 2 bases, with 10 bases lying between them. CDR1 MNHEY and CDR2 SMNVEV come from the germline V gene (reference sequence). This CDR3 contains 13 residues. In DNA, the CDR3 is TGTGCCAGCAGTGCATTAATAGCCTACGAGCAGTACTTC. It specifies CASSALIAYEQYF.

CDR3 sequence reads: CASSYFDRDGAFF. The CDR3 nucleotides are TGTGCCAGCAGTTACTTCGACAGGGACGGAGCTTTCTTT. The chain has TRBV6-6 and TRBJ1-1; 7 nucleotides match TRBD1. The length of the CDR3 is 13 residues. V trimming: 1 base; J trimming: 10 bases; junction bases outside the gene matches: 6. Per the germline V gene, CDR1 is MNHNY and CDR2 is SVGAGI (reference sequence).

This clone was recorded many times. The chain has TRBV6-5 and TRBJ2-1, with 10 nucleotides matching TRBD1. J was trimmed by 2 bases and V by 2 bases; bases with no gene match: 3. The CDR3 length is 16 residues. The V gene's germline CDR1 is MNHEY and CDR2 SVGAGI. The chain's CDR3 is CASSYGGTGAYNEQFF. CDR3 sequence (DNA): TGTGCCAGCAGTTACGGGGGGACAGGGGCCTACAATGAGCAGTTCTTC.

This clone was counted a single time. CDR3 sequence reads: CAEHLSGANVLTF. In DNA form, the CDR3 reads TGTGCTGAGCACCTGTCTGGGGCCAACGTCCTGACTTTC. This sequence joins TRBV5-4 and TRBJ2-6; D uncertain. This CDR3 is built from 13 residues. Germline V gene lookup returns CDR1 SGHNT and CDR2 YYREEE (reference sequence).

The chain recombines TRBV9 with TRBJ1-6, with 8 bases aligning to TRBD1. The CDR3 is 15 amino acids. J gave up 8 bases and V 4 bases, and 8 bases lay outside the gene matches. Germline-derived CDR1 and CDR2 are SGDLS and YYNGEE. The CDR3 region is CASSTENRGDSPLHF. The CDR3 DNA is TGTGCCAGCAGCACCGAAAACAGGGGGGATTCACCCCTCCACTTT.

The chain couples TRBV25-1 to TRBJ1-4; 7 bases map to TRBD1. This CDR3 spans 10 amino acids. V was clipped by 5 bases and J by 16 bases; unmatched bases: 4. Germline V lookup: CDR1 MGHDK, CDR2 SYGVNS. The CDR3 DNA reads as TGTGCCAGCAGTAGACAGGGAAGGTTTTTT. This translates into CASSRQGRFF.

The chain combines TRBV28 with TRBJ1-5, with a weak D call TRBD1 (6 bases). This CDR3 is 14 amino acids long. V lost 4 bases, J lost 5 bases, and 12 bases lay in between. Looked up from germline, CDR1 is MDHEN and CDR2 is SYDVKM. DNA for the CDR3: TGTGCCAGCAGTTATTTATACAGGGATCAGCCCCAGCATTTT. It is translated as CASSYLYRDQPQHF.

The chain employs TRBV18 and TRBJ1-3; no clear D. CDR3 length equals 15 residues. Germline-derived CDR1 and CDR2 are KGHSH and LQKENI. V was pared by 3 bases and J by 0 bases, with 9 bases between. The CDR3 sequence is CASSPIEDSGNTIYF. The DNA of the CDR3 is TGTGCCAGCTCACCCATAGAAGACTCTGGAAACACCATATATTTT.

The count of this clone is one. The same CDR3 can be traced to other DNA sequences in this sample. This sequence joins TRBV9 and TRBJ2-3; the D gene is possibly TRBD1 (6 bases). This CDR3 region has 15 residues. CDR1 is SGDLS, CDR2 YYNGEE, per germline. Trimming cost V 0 bases and J 0 bases, with 8 bases left between them. The CDR3 DNA reads as TGTGCCAGCAGCGTAGCAGGGGTAAGCACAGATACGCAGTATTTT. It is translated as CASSVAGVSTDTQYF.

V usage is TRBV18 and J usage is TRBJ1-1; 8 nucleotides line up with TRBD1. Trimming cost V 4 bases and J 5 bases; bases outside gene matches: 9. There are 15 residues in the CDR3. The V gene's germline CDR1 is KGHSH and CDR2 LQKENI. The CDR3 sequence is CASSRETGARTEAFF. The CDR3 bases are TGTGCCAGCTCACGCGAGACAGGGGCTAGAACTGAAGCTTTCTTT.

The genes are TRBV18 and TRBJ2-7; 8 positions agree with TRBD1. This CDR3 contains 17 residues. Germline trimming cut 2 bases from V and 3 bases from J; bases unmatched to any gene: 12. Per the germline V gene, CDR1 is KGHSH and CDR2 is LQKENI. CDR3 sequence reads: CASSPTTRGQGNYEQYF. CDR3 sequence (DNA): TGTGCCAGCTCACCAACAACTCGAGGACAGGGAAACTACGAGCAGTACTTC.

This clone was recorded only once. This chain links TRBV3-1 (or the pseudogene TRBV3-2) with TRBJ1-5; a weak D match, TRBD1 (6 bases). This CDR3 comprises 15 residues. The V end was cut by 2 bases, the J end by 2 bases, with 10 bases between. Germline lookup yields CDR1 LGHDT and CDR2 YNNKEL (reference sequence). CDR3 bases: TGTGCCAGCAGCCAAAACCCAGGGGGCAATCAGCCCCAGCATTTT. Translation: CASSQNPGGNQPQHF.

The chain uses TRBV6-5 and TRBJ1-1; a weak D match, TRBD1 (6 bases). Between the trimmed V and J ends, which lost 7 bases and 2 bases, there was a span of 11 bases. CDR1 is MNHEY and CDR2 is SVGAGI in the germline V gene. The CDR3 is 13 residues long. Here the CDR3 DNA reads TGTGCCAGCAAGGCAGGGGCTAACACTGAAGCTTTCTTT. Its translation is CASKAGANTEAFF.

To note about this clone: Other DNA sequences within the sample encode an identical CDR3. This sequence joins TRBV5-8 and TRBJ2-1; TRBD2 aligns across 8 bases. Germline V gives CDR1 SGHTS, CDR2 YDEGEE. With V trimmed by 0 bases and J by 4 bases, 3 bases remained unmatched. The CDR3 has 15 amino acids. CDR3 sequence: CASSLGTSGYNEQFF. CDR3 DNA sequence: TGTGCCAGCAGCTTGGGCACTAGCGGATACAATGAGCAGTTCTTC.

This chain links TRBV12-3 or TRBV12-4 with TRBJ1-1; D remains ambiguous. The CDR3 extends over 12 amino acids. Deletions cut 5 bases from V and 6 bases from J, with 10 bases between. The CDR3 DNA follows: TGTGCCAGCAGTCCCTCATCGGCTGAAGCTTTCTTT. Encoded protein: CASSPSSAEAFF.

The V and J genes are TRBV5-6 and TRBJ2-3; possible D gene TRBD1, 6 bases. Germline lookup yields CDR1 SGHDT and CDR2 YYEEEE. CDR3 size: 13 residues. V was clipped by 4 bases and J by 9 bases, with 15 bases between them. CDR3 DNA sequence: TGTGCCAGCAGCCAGGGGACCGGCACAACGCAGTATTTT. This gives the protein CASSQGTGTTQYF. The full variable domain, completed using reference TRBV5-6 and TRBJ2-3, is DAGVTQSPTHLIKTRGQQVTLRCSPKSGHDTVSWYQQALGQGPQFIFQYYEEEERQRGNFPDRFSGHQFPNYSSELNVNALLLGDSALYLCASSQGTGTTQYFGPGTRLTVL.